This T cell receptor beta chain stems from a study of neurological immune-mediated disorders. This clonotype was observed many times. Trimming pared 3 bases from V and 8 bases from J, leaving 15 bases between. Germline lookup yields CDR1 DFQATT and CDR2 SNEGSKA (reference sequence). The CDR3 length is 13 residues. In TCRdb, the 5' RACE reads were re-called with MiXCR into one record per CDR3 protein. Of 40,000 to 55,000 distinct CDR3 sequences in the sample, just over 3% were seen once. The J gene is TRBJ2-3, the V gene TRBV20-1; TRBD1 might be the D (6 bases). The sequencing input was PBMCs. The origin of this receptor is a woman in her forties or fifties with multiple sclerosis. CDR3 loop: CSASTGSGSTQYF. As DNA, the CDR3 is TGCAGTGCTAGCACAGGGTCAGGATCTACGCAGTATTTT.